A single sample is the source of the 27 T cell receptor beta chains below, sequenced in a study of T cell clones after liver transplantation. Generated by immunoSEQ multiplex PCR, the TCRdb table keeps only in-frame clones and is missing some. The table has 95,000 to 110,000 clones, 82% seen once. The material was CD4+ T cells from blood, obtained before liver transplant. All receptors come from a human donor who received a liver transplant.

V and J are TRBV5-4 and TRBJ2-1; TRBD2 aligns across 7 bases. The CDR3 totals 15 residues. Germline values: CDR1 SGHNT, CDR2 YYREEE (reference sequence). V was pared by 0 bases and J by 4 bases, with 4 bases of the junction left unmatched. CDR3 sequence reads: CASSLGAGSYNEQFF. In DNA form, the CDR3 reads TGTGCCAGCAGCTTGGGAGCGGGGAGTTACAATGAGCAGTTCTTC. Using reference TRBV5-4 and TRBJ2-1 for the parts outside the CDR3, the full variable domain is ETGVTQSPTHLIKTRGQQVTLRCSSQSGHNTVSWYQQALGQGPQFIFQYYREEENGRGNFPPRFSGLQFPNYSSELNVNALELDDSALYLCASSLGAGSYNEQFFGPGTRLTVL.

The chain couples TRBV7-6 to TRBJ2-1; 8 nucleotides align to TRBD2. The CDR3 contains 15 residues. Per the germline V gene, CDR1 is SGHVS and CDR2 is FNYEAQ. The V segment lost 7 bases and the J segment 7 bases; nucleotides outside the gene matches: 12. The CDR3 protein is CASTVAGGGINEQFF. CDR3 in DNA: TGTGCCAGCACCGTTGCTGGCGGGGGGATAAATGAGCAGTTCTTC.

The V and J genes are TRBV2 and TRBJ2-6; no firm D call. Looked up from germline, CDR1 is SNHLY and CDR2 is FYNNEI. There are 16 residues in the CDR3. V lost 3 bases to trimming and J lost 2 bases, with 11 bases between them. Here the CDR3 reads CASSEARTPGANVLTF. CDR3 sequence (DNA): TGTGCCAGCAGTGAGGCCAGGACCCCTGGGGCCAACGTCCTGACTTTC.

This clone was observed once. The genes are TRBV19 and TRBJ1-5, with a possible D match to TRBD1 (5 bases). V dropped 9 bases and J dropped 5 bases, with 17 bases sitting between them. This CDR3 spans 14 amino acids. Germline V gene sequence: CDR1 LNHDA, CDR2 SQIVND (reference sequence). CDR3 in amino acids: CASALGHKDQPQHF. The CDR3 nucleotides are TGTGCCAGCGCCCTAGGACACAAAGATCAGCCCCAGCATTTT.

This rearrangement joins TRBV6-5 to TRBJ1-4; D unclear. Germline CDR1 and CDR2: MNHEY and SVGAGI. CDR3 length: 13 amino acids. V was clipped by 8 bases and J by 3 bases, with 10 bases between them. CDR3 in DNA: TGTGCCAGCCGCACAAGGCCTAATGAAAAACTGTTTTTT. Its translation: CASRTRPNEKLFF.

In its sample, this clone was seen once. The chain is built from TRBV28 and TRBJ1-2; 10 nucleotides agree with TRBD1. The CDR3 extends over 14 amino acids. Germline lookup yields CDR1 MDHEN and CDR2 SYDVKM. With V trimmed by 8 bases and J by 7 bases, 10 bases remained unmatched. Here the CDR3 reads CASLSTGGASGYTF. CDR3 in DNA: TGTGCCAGCTTATCGACAGGGGGCGCGAGTGGCTACACCTTC.

The rearrangement uses TRBV29-1 and TRBJ2-7; 13 bases line up with TRBD2. Per germline, CDR1 SQVTM and CDR2 ANQGSEA. J lost 3 bases, V lost 7 bases, and 3 bases had no gene match. The CDR3 length is 13 residues. The CDR3 loop is CSAGLAGDYEQYF. The CDR3 bases are TGCAGCGCTGGACTAGCGGGAGACTACGAGCAGTACTTC.

This clone was detected only once. The chain combines TRBV28 with TRBJ2-2; 7 positions agree with TRBD2. Looked up from germline, CDR1 is MDHEN and CDR2 is SYDVKM. V lost 2 bases and J lost 0; bases outside the gene matches: 6. This CDR3 is built from 17 residues. CDR3: CASSLAGVRANTGELFF. The CDR3 coding sequence is TGTGCCAGCAGTTTAGCGGGAGTTCGTGCGAACACCGGGGAGCTGTTTTTT.

The DNA of the CDR3 is TGTGCCAGCAGTGAATTAAGGGGGGCTGAAGCTTTCTTT. Protein product: CASSELRGAEAFF. This chain uses TRBV6-1 with TRBJ1-1, with D possibly TRBD1 on 6 matching bases. CDR3 length: 13 residues. The V end lost 2 bases, the J end lost 6 bases, and 10 bases lay between the germline ends. Germline-derived CDR1 and CDR2 are MNHNS and SASEGT.

This clone was counted a single time. The chain is built from TRBV27 and TRBJ1-2; 7 nucleotides agree with TRBD1. Trimming took 7 bases from V and 0 from J; bases not matched to a gene: 5. Germline assignment: CDR1 MNHEY and CDR2 SMNVEV (reference sequence). The CDR3 is made up of 14 amino acids. For the CDR3, the DNA is TGTGCCAGCAAGGGACAGACTACTAACTATGGCTACACCTTC. It codes for CASKGQTTNYGYTF.

The chain links TRBV6-5 to TRBJ1-1; D unresolved. The CDR3 contains 14 residues. Germline CDR1 reads MNHEY; CDR2 reads SVGAGI. V was trimmed by 5 bases and J by 4 bases, leaving 14 bases between them. The CDR3 DNA reads TGTGCCAGCAGTCTCACTACTGGGAGCACTGAAGCTTTCTTT. This translates into CASSLTTGSTEAFF.

This clone has only a few counts. V gene TRBV27 combines with J gene TRBJ2-1; D uncertain. The CDR3 runs to 15 residues. V shed 5 bases and J shed 0 bases, with 11 bases lying between them. From germline, CDR1 is MNHEY and CDR2 SMNVEV (reference sequence). CDR3 bases: TGTGCCAGCAGTCGATCATGGAGCTCCTACAATGAGCAGTTCTTC. Amino acids: CASSRSWSSYNEQFF.

The chain links TRBV2 to TRBJ1-2; TRBD1 matches at 11 bases. Trimming cost V 8 bases and J 5 bases; bases outside gene matches: 1. The CDR3 has 12 amino acids. Germline assignment: CDR1 SNHLY and CDR2 FYNNEI. CDR3 amino acids: CASGTGGYGYTF. In nucleotides, the CDR3 is TGTGCCAGCGGGACAGGGGGATATGGCTACACCTTC.

The rearrangement uses TRBV29-1 and TRBJ1-5; a weak D match, TRBD1 (6 bases). The CDR3 contains 13 residues. Trimming pared 4 bases from V and 6 bases from J, leaving 13 bases between. Germline V gene sequence: CDR1 SQVTM, CDR2 ANQGSEA. This chain's CDR3 is CSVVMGAGQPQHF. CDR3 coding DNA: TGCAGCGTTGTAATGGGGGCTGGTCAGCCCCAGCATTTT.

The J gene is TRBJ1-5, the V gene TRBV19; the D is unclear. V shed 3 bases and J shed 7 bases, with 10 bases lying between them. Germline-derived CDR1 and CDR2 are LNHDA and SQIVND (reference sequence). The CDR3 contains 13 residues. The CDR3 sequence: CASSIGVAQPQHF. The CDR3 DNA is TGTGCCAGTAGTATTGGGGTGGCCCAGCCCCAGCATTTT.

This clone was observed a handful of times. This chain uses TRBV6-6 with TRBJ1-1, with D tentatively TRBD1 (6 bases). Germline lookup yields CDR1 MNHNY and CDR2 SVGAGI (reference sequence). This CDR3 has 14 amino acids. The germline V and J ends were trimmed by 5 bases and 4 bases, with 14 bases remaining between them. CDR3 DNA: TGTGCCAGCAGTCCTCATACAGGGAGCACTGAAGCTTTCTTT. Translation gives CASSPHTGSTEAFF.

V is TRBV27 and J is TRBJ1-5; no clear D gene. Trimming cost V 3 bases and J 4 bases, with 7 bases left between them. CDR1 is MNHEY and CDR2 is SMNVEV in the germline V gene (reference sequence). The CDR3 consists of 13 residues. CDR3 bases: TGTGCCAGCAGTTTCCGGGAGAATCAGCCCCAGCATTTT. Translation: CASSFRENQPQHF.

The rearrangement uses TRBV7-3 and TRBJ1-1; perhaps TRBD1 as D (5 bases). V was cut by 5 bases and J by 1 base, with 11 bases left in between. The V gene's germline CDR1 is SGHTA and CDR2 FQGTGA. The CDR3 runs 14 residues. CDR3 in DNA: TGTGCCAGCAGCGCTGGAGGGGCGAACACTGAAGCTTTCTTT. Translating it yields CASSAGGANTEAFF.

This chain connects TRBV28 to TRBJ1-5; TRBD1 might be the D (6 bases). Trimming removed 3 bases at V and 7 bases at J, with 10 bases between. Germline loops: CDR1 MDHEN, CDR2 SYDVKM. This CDR3 has 13 residues. CDR3 sequence (DNA): TGTGCCAGCAGTTTGTTGGGGGCACAGCCCCAGCATTTT. Its protein product is CASSLLGAQPQHF.

The chain links TRBV7-2 to TRBJ2-1, with D maybe TRBD1 (6 bases). Germline V gives CDR1 SGHTA, CDR2 FQGNSA. The CDR3 is 13 residues long. V was clipped by 0 bases and J by 12 bases, with 12 bases between them. The CDR3 spells CASSLAGADWQFF. CDR3 in DNA: TGTGCCAGCAGCTTAGCGGGGGCCGACTGGCAGTTCTTC.

V and J are TRBV28 and TRBJ1-3; a weak D match, TRBD1 (6 bases). There are 15 residues in the CDR3. Germline CDR1 and CDR2: MDHEN and SYDVKM. Between the trimmed V and J ends, which lost 1 base and 4 bases, there was a span of 11 bases. CDR3 DNA: TGTGCCAGCAGTTTATTACAGGGAAGCGGAAACACCATATATTTT. Translated, it gives CASSLLQGSGNTIYF.

V is TRBV2 and J is TRBJ2-1, with D possibly TRBD1 on 5 matching bases. Trimming stripped 3 bases from V and 2 bases from J, with 14 bases between. The CDR3 consists of 16 residues. Looked up from germline, CDR1 is SNHLY and CDR2 is FYNNEI. The CDR3 sequence is CASSETTVIPYNEQFF. CDR3 bases: TGTGCCAGCAGTGAGACGACAGTAATCCCCTACAATGAGCAGTTCTTC.

This clone was observed a handful of times. CDR3 loop: CASSTARSGNTIYF. Written as DNA, the CDR3 is TGTGCCAGCAGTACGGCGCGCTCTGGAAACACCATATATTTT. The chain recombines TRBV27 with TRBJ1-3; D unclear. Germline assignment: CDR1 MNHEY and CDR2 SMNVEV (reference sequence). Trimming cost V 5 bases and J 0 bases, with 8 bases left between them. The CDR3 runs to 14 residues.

V and J are TRBV5-6 and TRBJ2-5; possibly TRBD2 for D (5 bases). The CDR3 has 13 residues. V lost 1 base and J 5 bases, leaving 9 bases between the germline ends. CDR1 and CDR2 (germline): SGHDT, YYEEEE. The CDR3 spells CASSLPGKETQYF. CDR3 bases: TGTGCCAGCAGCTTGCCGGGGAAGGAGACCCAGTACTTC.

The chain links TRBV11-2 to TRBJ2-1; D ambiguous. The CDR3 is made up of 15 amino acids. Germline values: CDR1 SGHAT, CDR2 FQNNGV. Between the trimmed V and J ends, which lost 3 bases and 4 bases, there was a span of 13 bases. The CDR3 sequence is CASSFSSVYYNEQFF. The CDR3 bases are TGTGCCAGCAGCTTCAGCAGCGTCTATTACAATGAGCAGTTCTTC. The full variable domain, in which reference TRBV11-2 and TRBJ2-1 provide the parts outside the CDR3, is EAGVAQSPRYKIIEKRQSVAFWCNPISGHATLYWYQQILGQGPKLLIQFQNNGVVDDSQLPKDRFSAERLKGVDSTLKIQPAKLEDSAVYLCASSFSSVYYNEQFFGPGTRLTVL.

The chain uses TRBV27 and TRBJ2-1; no clear D. There are 14 residues in the CDR3. The germline gives CDR1 MNHEY, CDR2 SMNVEV (reference sequence). The V end was cut by 3 bases, the J end by 7 bases, with 13 bases between. This CDR3 is CASSFVPPMNEQFF. The CDR3 bases are TGTGCCAGCAGTTTTGTCCCACCTATGAATGAGCAGTTCTTC.

The chain is built from TRBV7-2 and TRBJ2-7; 10 nucleotides align to TRBD2. The V and J ends lost 5 bases and 4 bases, in that order; junction bases with no gene match: 8. The CDR3 contains 15 residues. The germline CDR1 and CDR2 sequences are SGHTA and FQGNSA. For the CDR3, the DNA is TGTGCCAGCAGCCCCGGAGCGGGGGGGCAGTACGAGCAGTACTTC. Translated, it gives CASSPGAGGQYEQYF.